The clone carrying this TCR beta chain appeared a single time. The CDR3 is made up of 16 amino acids. Germline V gives CDR1 SGHAT, CDR2 FQNNGV. J was trimmed by 4 bases and V by 7 bases; bases with no gene match: 12. The sample comes from a study of blood T cell repertoires in COVID-19. Study context: The origin of the acute and convalescent COVID-19 samples was the United States, Italy and Spain. T cells, B-cell-depleted T cells, or PBMCs supplied cDNA or gDNA.

Study processing details: Reference gene primers were amplified, and this amplification served to estimate nucleated cell counts. This table comes from immunoSEQ multiplex PCR, and its TCRdb copy is limited to in-frame clones, with some not included. Clone size and the V and J calls come from that table; the DNA yielded D and trimming. Of roughly 190,000 clones listed, over 70% are singletons. The gene calls are TRBV11-2 and TRBJ2-2; TRBD2 agrees at 7 bases. The sequenced material came from peripheral blood. The source of this sequence is a man aged 55 to 69 with acute or convalescent COVID-19. The CDR3 nucleotides are TGTGCCAGCAATAGGGTCAGCGGGGAGACCACCGGGGAGCTGTTTTTT. Translation gives CASNRVSGETTGELFF.